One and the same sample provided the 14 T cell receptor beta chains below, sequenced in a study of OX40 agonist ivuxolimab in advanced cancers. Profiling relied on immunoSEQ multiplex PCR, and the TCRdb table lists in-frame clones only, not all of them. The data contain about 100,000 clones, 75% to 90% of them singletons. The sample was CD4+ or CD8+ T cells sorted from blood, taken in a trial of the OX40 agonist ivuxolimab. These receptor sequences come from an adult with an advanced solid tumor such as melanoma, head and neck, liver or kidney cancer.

Written as DNA, the CDR3 is TGCGCCAGCAGCTTGAATGGAGCGGGAGGGGGGTTGAGTGAGCAGTTCTTC. This gives the protein CASSLNGAGGGLSEQFF. The rearrangement links TRBV5-1 to TRBJ2-1, with 10 positions matching TRBD2. The ends lost 1 base at V and 9 bases at J; junction bases unmatched: 13. Germline CDR1 is SGHRS and CDR2 is YFSETQ. The CDR3 length is 17 residues.

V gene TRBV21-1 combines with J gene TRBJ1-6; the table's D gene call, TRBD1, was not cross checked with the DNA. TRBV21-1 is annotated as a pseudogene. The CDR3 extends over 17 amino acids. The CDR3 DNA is TGTGCCAGCAGCAAAGGGCGGAAGGGGGCCCTTAATTCACCCCTCCACTTT. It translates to CASSKGRKGALNSPLHF.

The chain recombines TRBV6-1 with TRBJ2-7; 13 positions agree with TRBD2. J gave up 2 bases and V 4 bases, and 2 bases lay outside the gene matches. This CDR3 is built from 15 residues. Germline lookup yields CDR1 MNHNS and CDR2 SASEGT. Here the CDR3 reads CASSATSGRAYEQYF. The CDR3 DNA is TGTGCCAGCAGTGCAACTAGCGGGAGGGCCTACGAGCAGTACTTC.

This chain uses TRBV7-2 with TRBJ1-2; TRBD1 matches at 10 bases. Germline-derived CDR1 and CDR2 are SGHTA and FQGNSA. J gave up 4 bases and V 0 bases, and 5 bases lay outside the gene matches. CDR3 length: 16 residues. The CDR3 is CASSLARDRGSYGYTF. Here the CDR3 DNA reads TGTGCCAGCAGCTTAGCGCGGGACAGGGGATCCTATGGCTACACCTTC. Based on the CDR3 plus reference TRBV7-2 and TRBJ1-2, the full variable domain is GAGVSQSPSNKVTEKGKDVELRCDPISGHTALYWYRQSLGQGLEFLIYFQGNSAPDKSGLPSDRFSAERTGGSVSTLTIQRTQQEDSAVYLCASSLARDRGSYGYTFGSGTRLTVV.

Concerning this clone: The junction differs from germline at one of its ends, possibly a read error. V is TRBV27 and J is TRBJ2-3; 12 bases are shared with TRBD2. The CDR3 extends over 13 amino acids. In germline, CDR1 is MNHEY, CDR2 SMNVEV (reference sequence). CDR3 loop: CASSLRTSGKEHF. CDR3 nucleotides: TGTGCCAGCAGTTTGAGGACTAGCGGGAAGGAGCATTTT.

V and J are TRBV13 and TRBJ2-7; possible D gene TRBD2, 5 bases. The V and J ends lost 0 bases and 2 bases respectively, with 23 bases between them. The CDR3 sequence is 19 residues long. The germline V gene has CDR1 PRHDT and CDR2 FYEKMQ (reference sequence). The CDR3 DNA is TGTGCCAGCAGCTTAGGCCTATCGCGGCTAGCCTTAACAGCCTACGAGCAGTACTTC. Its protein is CASSLGLSRLALTAYEQYF.

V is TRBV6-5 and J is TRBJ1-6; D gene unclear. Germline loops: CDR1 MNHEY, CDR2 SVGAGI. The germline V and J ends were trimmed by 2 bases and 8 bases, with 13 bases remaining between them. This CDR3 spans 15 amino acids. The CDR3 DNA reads TGTGCCAGCAGTTACCGGTCCCCCTCGGATTCACCCCTCCACTTT. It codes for CASSYRSPSDSPLHF.

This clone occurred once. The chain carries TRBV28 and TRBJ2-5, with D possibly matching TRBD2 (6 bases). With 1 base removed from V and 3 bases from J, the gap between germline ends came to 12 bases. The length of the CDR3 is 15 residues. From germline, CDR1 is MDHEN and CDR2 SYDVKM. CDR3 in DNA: TGTGCCAGCAGTTTATTGACCGGACTAAAAGAGACCCAGTACTTC. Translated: CASSLLTGLKETQYF. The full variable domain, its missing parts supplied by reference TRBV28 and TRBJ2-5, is DVKVTQSSRYLVKRTGEKVFLECVQDMDHENMFWYRQDPGLGLRLIYFSYDVKMKEKGDIPEGYSVSREKKERFSLILESASTNQTSMYLCASSLLTGLKETQYFGPGTRLLVL.

The CDR3 nucleotides read TGTGCCAGCAGTTTAGACGCTGGACAATCTGGAAACACCATATATTTT. It encodes CASSLDAGQSGNTIYF. The genes are TRBV27 and TRBJ1-3; D is possibly TRBD1 (5 bases). This CDR3 region has 16 residues. The germline V and J ends were trimmed by 2 bases and 1 base, with 12 bases remaining between them. The germline V gene has CDR1 MNHEY and CDR2 SMNVEV (reference sequence).

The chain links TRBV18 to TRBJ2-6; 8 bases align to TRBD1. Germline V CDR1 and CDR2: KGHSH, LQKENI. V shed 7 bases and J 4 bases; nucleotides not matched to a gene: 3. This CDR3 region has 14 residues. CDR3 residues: CASWTGRGANVLTF. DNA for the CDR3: TGTGCCAGCTGGACAGGGCGGGGGGCCAACGTCCTGACTTTC.

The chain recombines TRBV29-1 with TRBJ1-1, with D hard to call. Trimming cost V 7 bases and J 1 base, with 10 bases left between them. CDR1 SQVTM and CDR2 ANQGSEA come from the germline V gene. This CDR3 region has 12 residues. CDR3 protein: CSAIQKNTEAFF. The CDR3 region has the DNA TGCAGCGCAATCCAGAAGAACACTGAAGCTTTCTTT.

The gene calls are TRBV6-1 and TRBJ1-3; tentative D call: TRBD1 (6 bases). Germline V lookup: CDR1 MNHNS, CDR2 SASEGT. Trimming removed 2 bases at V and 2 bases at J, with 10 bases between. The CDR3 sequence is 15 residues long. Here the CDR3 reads CASSENRDAGNTIYF. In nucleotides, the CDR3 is TGTGCCAGCAGTGAAAACAGGGATGCTGGAAACACCATATATTTT.

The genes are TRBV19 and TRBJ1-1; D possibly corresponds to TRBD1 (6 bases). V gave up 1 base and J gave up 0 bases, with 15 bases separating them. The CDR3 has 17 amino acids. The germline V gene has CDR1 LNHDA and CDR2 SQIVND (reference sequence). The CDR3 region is CASSIARWDIMNTEAFF. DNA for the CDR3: TGTGCCAGTAGTATAGCCCGGTGGGACATAATGAACACTGAAGCTTTCTTT.

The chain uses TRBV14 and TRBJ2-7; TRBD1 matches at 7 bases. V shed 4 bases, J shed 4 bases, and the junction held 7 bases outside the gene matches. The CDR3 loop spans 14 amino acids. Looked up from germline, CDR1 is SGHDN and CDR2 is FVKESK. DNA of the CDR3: TGTGCCAGCAGCCCCCGACAGGGCTATTACGAGCAGTACTTC. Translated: CASSPRQGYYEQYF.